This TCR beta chain is drawn from a study of T cell repertoires in cytomegalovirus infection (dated by TCRdb to between 2019 and 2020). Regarding the complete study: The peptide stimulations were aimed at well-studied HLA-B-restricted epitopes as well as recently identified HLA-C-restricted CMV epitopes, whose presentation resists viral immunomodulation. Donor HLA type was relevant to the analysis, because carriage of CMV infection together with the matching HLA type was indicated by public TCR beta signatures.

What this sample's treatment or condition label stands for: in vitro stimulation with specific CMV peptide epitopes to enrich CMV-specific T cells. Sequencing used an Illumina HiSeq 1500. Starting from the raw public reads, TCRdb applied fastp trimming at Q25, assembled clones with MiXCR and retained in-frame beta chains. Each CDR3 protein gets just one entry, which takes the most common genes and DNA from the rows behind it. Present in this sample are about 920,000 distinct CDR3 sequences, roughly 30% of which were seen just once. Over 11% of the sample is taken by the ten largest. Summary of the overall study and its limitations: The ex vivo response was dominated by HLA-C-restricted CMV-specific TCR beta clonotypes, and the single most frequent clonotype in two of eight donors was supplied by these HLA-C-restricted clonotypes. In both this cohort and an independent roughly 400-donor cohort, the cumulative frequency of public TCR beta family members distinguished carriers of CMV infection plus the relevant HLA type.

As regards this clonotype: Its antigen is currently not known. No per-base quality is available; no much larger clone lies one base away.

According to the germline V gene, CDR1 reads MDHEN and CDR2 reads SYDVKM. The CDR3, cysteine through phenylalanine, is 13 amino acids long. Of all the DNA, just the CDR3 is kept, 39 bases in frame from base 1. Trimming takes 6 bases from V and 3 bases from J, and the germline ends sit 11 bases apart. The clonotype comes from a human donor in good health (CMV status not recorded). Some clones in this sample may be carry-over from other donors' samples. The sample in question was cultured CD8+ T cells from PBMCs, obtained from culture after CMV antigen stimulation. Here the chain combines TRBV28 and TRBJ1-2, with TRBD1 perhaps the D gene, on 5 matching bases. The CDR3 protein sequence reads: CASRPGQYYGYTF. Here is the DNA: TGTGCCAGCAGACCAGGACAATACTATGGCTACACCTTC.